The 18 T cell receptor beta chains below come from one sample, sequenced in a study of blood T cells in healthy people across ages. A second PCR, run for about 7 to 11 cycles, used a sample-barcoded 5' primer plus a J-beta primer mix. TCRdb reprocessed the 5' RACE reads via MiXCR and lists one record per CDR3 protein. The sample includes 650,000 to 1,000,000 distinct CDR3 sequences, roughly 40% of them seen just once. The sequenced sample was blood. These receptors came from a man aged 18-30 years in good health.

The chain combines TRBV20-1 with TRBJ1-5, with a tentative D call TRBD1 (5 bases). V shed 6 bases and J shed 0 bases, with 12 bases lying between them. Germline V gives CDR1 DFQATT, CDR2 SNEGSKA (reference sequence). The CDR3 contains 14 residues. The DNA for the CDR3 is TGCAGTGCCTCAGTCGGGGGTAGCAATCAGCCCCAGCATTTT. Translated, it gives CSASVGGSNQPQHF.

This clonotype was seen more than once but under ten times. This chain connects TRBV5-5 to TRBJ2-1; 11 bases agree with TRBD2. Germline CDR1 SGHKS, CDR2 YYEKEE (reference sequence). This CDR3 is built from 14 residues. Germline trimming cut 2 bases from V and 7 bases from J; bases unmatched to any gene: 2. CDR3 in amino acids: CASSFSGGDNEQFF. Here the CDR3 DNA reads TGTGCCAGCAGCTTTAGCGGGGGGGATAATGAGCAGTTCTTC.

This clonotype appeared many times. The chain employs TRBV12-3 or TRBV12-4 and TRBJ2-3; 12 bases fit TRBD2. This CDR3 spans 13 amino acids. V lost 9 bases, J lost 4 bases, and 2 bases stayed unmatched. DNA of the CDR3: TGTGCCAGTGGACTAGCGGGGCCAGATACGCAGTATTTT. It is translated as CASGLAGPDTQYF.

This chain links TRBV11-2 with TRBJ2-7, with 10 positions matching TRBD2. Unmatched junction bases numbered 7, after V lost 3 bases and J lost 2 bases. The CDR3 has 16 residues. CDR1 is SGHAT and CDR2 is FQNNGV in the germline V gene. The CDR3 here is CASSLESGGGTYEQYF. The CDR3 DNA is TGTGCCAGCAGCTTGGAGAGCGGGGGGGGAACCTACGAGCAGTACTTC. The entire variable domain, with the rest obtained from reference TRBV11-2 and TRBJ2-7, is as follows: EAGVAQSPRYKIIEKRQSVAFWCNPISGHATLYWYQQILGQGPKLLIQFQNNGVVDDSQLPKDRFSAERLKGVDSTLKIQPAKLEDSAVYLCASSLESGGGTYEQYFGPGTRLTVT.

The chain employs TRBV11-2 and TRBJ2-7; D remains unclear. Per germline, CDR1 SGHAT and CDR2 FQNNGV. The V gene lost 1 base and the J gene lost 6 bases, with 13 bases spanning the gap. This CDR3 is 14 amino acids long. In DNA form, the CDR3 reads TGTGCCAGCAGCTTAGGGTCAGAAATGGGCGAGCAGTACTTC. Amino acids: CASSLGSEMGEQYF.

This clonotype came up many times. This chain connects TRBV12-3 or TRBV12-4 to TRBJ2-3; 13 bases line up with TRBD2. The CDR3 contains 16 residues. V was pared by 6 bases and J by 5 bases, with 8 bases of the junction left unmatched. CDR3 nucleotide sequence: TGTGCCAGCAGCCACGGACTAGCGGGGGAGAGAGATACGCAGTATTTT. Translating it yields CASSHGLAGERDTQYF.

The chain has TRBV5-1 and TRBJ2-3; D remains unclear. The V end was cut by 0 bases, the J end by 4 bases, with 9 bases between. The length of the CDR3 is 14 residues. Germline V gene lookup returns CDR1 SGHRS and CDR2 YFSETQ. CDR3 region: CASSLEPGSDTQYF. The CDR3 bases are TGCGCCAGCAGCTTGGAACCCGGGTCAGATACGCAGTATTTT.

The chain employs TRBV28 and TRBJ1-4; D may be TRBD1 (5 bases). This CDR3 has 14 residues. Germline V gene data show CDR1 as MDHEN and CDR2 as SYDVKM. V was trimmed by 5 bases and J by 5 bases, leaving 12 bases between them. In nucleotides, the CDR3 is TGTGCCAGCAGTGACCGGGACCTCAATGAAAAACTGTTTTTT. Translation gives CASSDRDLNEKLFF.

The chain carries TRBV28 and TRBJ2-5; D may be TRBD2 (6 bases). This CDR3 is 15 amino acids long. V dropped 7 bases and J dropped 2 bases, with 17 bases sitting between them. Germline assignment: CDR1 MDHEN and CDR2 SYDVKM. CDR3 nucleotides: TGTGCCAGCACCCTGGGGAGGACCAGACAAGAGACCCAGTACTTC. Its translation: CASTLGRTRQETQYF.

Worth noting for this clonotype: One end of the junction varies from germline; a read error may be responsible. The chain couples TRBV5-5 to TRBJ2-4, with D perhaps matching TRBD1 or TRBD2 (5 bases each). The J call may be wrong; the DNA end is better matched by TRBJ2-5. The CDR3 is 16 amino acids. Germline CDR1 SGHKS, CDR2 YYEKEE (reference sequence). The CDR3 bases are TGTGCCGGCAGCTCGCCGGGACGAGTGGACCAAGAGACCCAGTACTTC. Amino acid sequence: CAGSSPGRVDQETQYF.

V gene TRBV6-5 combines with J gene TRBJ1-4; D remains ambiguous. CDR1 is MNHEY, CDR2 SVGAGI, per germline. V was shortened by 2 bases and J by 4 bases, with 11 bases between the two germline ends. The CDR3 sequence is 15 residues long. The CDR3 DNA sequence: TGTGCCAGCAGTTACGCGGCAGCCATTAATGAAAAACTGTTTTTT. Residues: CASSYAAAINEKLFF.

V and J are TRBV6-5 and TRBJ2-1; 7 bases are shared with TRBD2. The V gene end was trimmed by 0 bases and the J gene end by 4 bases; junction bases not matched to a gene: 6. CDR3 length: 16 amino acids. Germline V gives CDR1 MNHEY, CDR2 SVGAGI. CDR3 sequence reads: CASSYSASGDYNEQFF. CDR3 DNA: TGTGCCAGCAGTTACTCGGCTAGCGGAGATTACAATGAGCAGTTCTTC.

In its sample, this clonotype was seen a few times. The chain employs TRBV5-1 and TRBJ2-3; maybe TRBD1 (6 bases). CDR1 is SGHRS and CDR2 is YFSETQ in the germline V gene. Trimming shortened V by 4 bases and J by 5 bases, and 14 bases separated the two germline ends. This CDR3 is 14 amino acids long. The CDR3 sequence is CASSPEGGIDTQYF. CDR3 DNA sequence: TGCGCCAGCAGCCCGGAAGGGGGAATAGATACGCAGTATTTT.

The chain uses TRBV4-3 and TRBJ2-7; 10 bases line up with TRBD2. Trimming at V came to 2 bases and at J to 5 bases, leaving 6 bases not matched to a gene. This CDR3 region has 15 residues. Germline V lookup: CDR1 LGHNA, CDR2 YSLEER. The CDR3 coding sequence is TGCGCCAGCAGCCAATCGATAGCGGGAGGCAACGAGCAGTACTTC. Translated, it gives CASSQSIAGGNEQYF.

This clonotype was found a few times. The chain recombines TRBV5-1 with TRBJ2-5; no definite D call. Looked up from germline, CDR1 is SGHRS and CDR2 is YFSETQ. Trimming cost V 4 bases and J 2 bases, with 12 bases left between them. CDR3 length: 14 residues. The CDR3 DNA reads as TGCGCCAGCAGCGACAACATCTTACAAGAGACCCAGTACTTC. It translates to CASSDNILQETQYF.

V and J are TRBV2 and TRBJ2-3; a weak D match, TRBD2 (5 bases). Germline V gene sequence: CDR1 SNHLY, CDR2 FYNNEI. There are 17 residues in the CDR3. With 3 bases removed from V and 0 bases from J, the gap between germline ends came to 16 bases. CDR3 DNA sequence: TGTGCCAGCAGTGACGTTGGGGAGACGTCCAGCACAGATACGCAGTATTTT. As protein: CASSDVGETSSTDTQYF.

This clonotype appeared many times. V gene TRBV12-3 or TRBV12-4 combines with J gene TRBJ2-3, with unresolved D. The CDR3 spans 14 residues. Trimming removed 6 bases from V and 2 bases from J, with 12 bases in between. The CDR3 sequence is CASRSGPATDTQYF. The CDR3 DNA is TGTGCCAGCAGATCAGGACCAGCCACAGATACGCAGTATTTT.

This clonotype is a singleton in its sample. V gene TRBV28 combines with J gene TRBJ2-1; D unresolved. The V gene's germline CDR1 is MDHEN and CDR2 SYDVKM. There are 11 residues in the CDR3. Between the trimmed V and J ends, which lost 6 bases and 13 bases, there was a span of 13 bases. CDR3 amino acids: CASRSVEIQFF. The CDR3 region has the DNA TGTGCCAGCAGGTCAGTGGAGATACAGTTCTTC.